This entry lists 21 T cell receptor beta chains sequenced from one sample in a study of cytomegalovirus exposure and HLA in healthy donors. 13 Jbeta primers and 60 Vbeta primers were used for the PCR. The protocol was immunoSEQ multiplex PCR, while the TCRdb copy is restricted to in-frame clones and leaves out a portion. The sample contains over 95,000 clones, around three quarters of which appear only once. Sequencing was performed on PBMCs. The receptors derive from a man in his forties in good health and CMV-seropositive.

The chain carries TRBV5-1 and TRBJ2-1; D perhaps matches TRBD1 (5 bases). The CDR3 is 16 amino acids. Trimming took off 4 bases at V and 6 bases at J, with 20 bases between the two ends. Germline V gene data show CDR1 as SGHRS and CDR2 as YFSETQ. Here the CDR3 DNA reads TGCGCCAGCAGCGAAACGCAGGGCGCCCGGGCCAATGAGCAGTTCTTC. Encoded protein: CASSETQGARANEQFF.

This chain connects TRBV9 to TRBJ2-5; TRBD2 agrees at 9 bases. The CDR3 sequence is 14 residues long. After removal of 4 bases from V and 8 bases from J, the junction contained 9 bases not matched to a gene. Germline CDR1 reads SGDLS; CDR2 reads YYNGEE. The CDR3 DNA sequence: TGTGCCAGCAGCCCAGGACTAGCGCCTATAACCCAGTACTTC. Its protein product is CASSPGLAPITQYF.

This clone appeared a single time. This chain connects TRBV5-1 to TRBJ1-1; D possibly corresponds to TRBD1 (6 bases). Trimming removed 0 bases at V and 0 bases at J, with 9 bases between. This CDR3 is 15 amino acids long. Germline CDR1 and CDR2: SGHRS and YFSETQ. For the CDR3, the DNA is TGCGCCAGCAGCTTGGGGGGGGGCCTGAACACTGAAGCTTTCTTT. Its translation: CASSLGGGLNTEAFF.

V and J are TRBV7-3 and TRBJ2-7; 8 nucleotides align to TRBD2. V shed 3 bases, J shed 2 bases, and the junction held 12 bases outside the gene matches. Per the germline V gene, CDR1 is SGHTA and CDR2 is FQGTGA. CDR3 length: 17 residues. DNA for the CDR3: TGTGCCAGCAGCTTCGTCCCAGCAGCGGGGGATACCTACGAGCAGTACTTC. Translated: CASSFVPAAGDTYEQYF.

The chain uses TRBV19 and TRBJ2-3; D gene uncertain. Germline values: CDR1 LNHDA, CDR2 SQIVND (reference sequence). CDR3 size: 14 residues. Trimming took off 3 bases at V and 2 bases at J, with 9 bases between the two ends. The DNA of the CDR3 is TGTGCCAGTAGTATTGACACCGCCACAGATACGCAGTATTTT. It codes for CASSIDTATDTQYF.

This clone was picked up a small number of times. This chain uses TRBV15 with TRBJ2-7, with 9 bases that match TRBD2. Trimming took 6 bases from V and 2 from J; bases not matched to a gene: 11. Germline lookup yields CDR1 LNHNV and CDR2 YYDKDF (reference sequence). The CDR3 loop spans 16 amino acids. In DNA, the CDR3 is TGTGCCACCAGGCCTAGTGGCGGGGGGGAAGCCTACGAGCAGTACTTC. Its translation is CATRPSGGGEAYEQYF.

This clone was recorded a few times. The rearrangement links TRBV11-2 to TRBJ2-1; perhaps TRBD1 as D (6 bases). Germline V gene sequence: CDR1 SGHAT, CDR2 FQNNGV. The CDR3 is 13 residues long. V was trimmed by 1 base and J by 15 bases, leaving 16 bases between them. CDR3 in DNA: TGTGCCAGCAGCTTAGGACAGGACAGAAGCTCGTTCTTC. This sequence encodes CASSLGQDRSSFF.

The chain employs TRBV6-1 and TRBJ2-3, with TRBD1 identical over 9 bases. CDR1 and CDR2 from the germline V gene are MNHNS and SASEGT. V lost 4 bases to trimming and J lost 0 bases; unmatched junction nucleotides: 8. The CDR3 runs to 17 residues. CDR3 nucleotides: TGTGCCAGCAGTGGAGTCCCGGGACAGGGAAGCACAGATACGCAGTATTTT. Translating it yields CASSGVPGQGSTDTQYF.

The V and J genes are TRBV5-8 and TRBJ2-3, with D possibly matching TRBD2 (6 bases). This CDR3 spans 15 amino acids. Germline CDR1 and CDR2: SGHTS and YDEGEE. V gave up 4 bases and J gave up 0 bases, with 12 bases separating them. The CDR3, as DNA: TGTGCCAGCAGCCGGGACTTAACTAGCACAGATACGCAGTATTTT. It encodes CASSRDLTSTDTQYF. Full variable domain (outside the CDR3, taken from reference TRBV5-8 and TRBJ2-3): EAGVTQSPTHLIKTRGQQATLRCSPISGHTSVYWYQQALGLGLQFLLWYDEGEERNRGNFPPRFSGRQFPNYSSELNVNALELEDSALYLCASSRDLTSTDTQYFGPGTRLTVL.

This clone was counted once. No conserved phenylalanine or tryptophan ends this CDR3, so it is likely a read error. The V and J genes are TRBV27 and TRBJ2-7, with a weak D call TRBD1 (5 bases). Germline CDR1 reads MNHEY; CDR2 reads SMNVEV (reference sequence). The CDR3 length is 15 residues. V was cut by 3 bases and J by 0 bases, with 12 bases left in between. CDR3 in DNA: TGTGCCAGCAGTTTGTCCAGGGCCAGCTCCTACGAGCAGTACCTC. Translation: CASSLSRASSYEQYL.

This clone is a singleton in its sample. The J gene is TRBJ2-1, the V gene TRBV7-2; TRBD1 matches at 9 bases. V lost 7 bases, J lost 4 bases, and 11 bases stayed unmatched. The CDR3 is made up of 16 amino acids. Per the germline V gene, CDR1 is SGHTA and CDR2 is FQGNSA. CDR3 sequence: CASTTGGDRAYNEQFF. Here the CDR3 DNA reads TGTGCCAGCACCACCGGCGGGGACAGGGCTTACAATGAGCAGTTCTTC.

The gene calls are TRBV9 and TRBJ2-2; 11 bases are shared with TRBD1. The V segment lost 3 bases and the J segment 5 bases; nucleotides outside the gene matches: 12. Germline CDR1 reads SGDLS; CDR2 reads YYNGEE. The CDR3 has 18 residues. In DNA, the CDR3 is TGTGCCAGCAGCGGACAACAGAGGACAGGGGGCGAAACCGGGGAGCTGTTTTTT. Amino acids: CASSGQQRTGGETGELFF.

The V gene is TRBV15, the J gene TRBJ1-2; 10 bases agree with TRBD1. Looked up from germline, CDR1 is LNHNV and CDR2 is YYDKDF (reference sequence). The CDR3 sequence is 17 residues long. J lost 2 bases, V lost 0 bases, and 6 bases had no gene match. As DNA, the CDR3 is TGTGCCACCAGCAGAGATGGGGGACAGGGGCTGAACTATGGCTACACCTTC. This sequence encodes CATSRDGGQGLNYGYTF.

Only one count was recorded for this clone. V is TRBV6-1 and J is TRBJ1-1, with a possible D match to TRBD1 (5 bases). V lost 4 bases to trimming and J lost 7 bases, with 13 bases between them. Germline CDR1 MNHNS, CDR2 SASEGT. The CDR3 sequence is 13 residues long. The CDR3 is CASSVRGGGEAFF. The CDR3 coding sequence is TGTGCCAGCAGTGTAAGGGGCGGTGGTGAAGCTTTCTTT.

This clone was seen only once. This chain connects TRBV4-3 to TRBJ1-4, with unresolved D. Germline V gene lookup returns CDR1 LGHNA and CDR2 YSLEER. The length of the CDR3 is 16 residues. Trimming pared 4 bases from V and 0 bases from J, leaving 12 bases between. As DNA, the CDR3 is TGCGCCAGCAGCCCCTCGGGGAGTGCAACTAATGAAAAACTGTTTTTT. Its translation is CASSPSGSATNEKLFF.

The CDR3 reads CASSLGHGRSGEKLFF. The CDR3 bases are TGTGCCAGCAGCTTAGGACATGGGAGATCGGGCGAAAAACTGTTTTTT. The chain carries TRBV7-9 and TRBJ1-4; D unresolved. Per the germline V gene, CDR1 is SEHNR and CDR2 is FQNEAQ (reference sequence). V was trimmed by 1 base and J by 8 bases, leaving 17 bases between them. There are 16 residues in the CDR3.

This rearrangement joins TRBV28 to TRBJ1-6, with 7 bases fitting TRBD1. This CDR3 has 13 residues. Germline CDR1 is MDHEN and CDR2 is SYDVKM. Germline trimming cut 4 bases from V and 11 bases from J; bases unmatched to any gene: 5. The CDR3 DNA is TGTGCCAGCAGTTCACAGGGGTTCACACCCCTCCACTTT. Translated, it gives CASSSQGFTPLHF.

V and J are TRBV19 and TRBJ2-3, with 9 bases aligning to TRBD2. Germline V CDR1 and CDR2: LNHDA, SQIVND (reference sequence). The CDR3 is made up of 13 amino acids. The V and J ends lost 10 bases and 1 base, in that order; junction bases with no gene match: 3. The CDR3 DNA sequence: TGTGCCACCCGGACTAGCGGCACAGATACGCAGTATTTT. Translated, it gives CATRTSGTDTQYF.

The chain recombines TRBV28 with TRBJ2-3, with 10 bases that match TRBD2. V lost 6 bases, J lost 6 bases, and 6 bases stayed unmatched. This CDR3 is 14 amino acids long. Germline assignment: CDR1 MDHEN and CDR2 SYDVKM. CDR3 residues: CASRSSGGEDTQYF. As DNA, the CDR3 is TGTGCCAGCAGGTCAAGCGGGGGGGAGGATACGCAGTATTTT.

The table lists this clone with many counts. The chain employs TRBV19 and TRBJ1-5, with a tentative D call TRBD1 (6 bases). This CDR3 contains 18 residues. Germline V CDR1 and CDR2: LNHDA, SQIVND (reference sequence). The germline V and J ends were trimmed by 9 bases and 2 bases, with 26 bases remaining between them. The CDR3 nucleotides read TGTGCCAGCCTCCCCGGGGGGCTCGGTAGCGTGGGCAATCAGCCCCAGCATTTT. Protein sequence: CASLPGGLGSVGNQPQHF.

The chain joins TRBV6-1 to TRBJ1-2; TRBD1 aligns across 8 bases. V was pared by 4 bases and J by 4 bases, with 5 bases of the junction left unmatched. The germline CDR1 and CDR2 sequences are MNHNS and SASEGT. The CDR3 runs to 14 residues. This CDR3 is CASSGGTGFYGYTF. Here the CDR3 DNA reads TGTGCCAGCAGTGGGGGGACAGGTTTCTATGGCTACACCTTC.